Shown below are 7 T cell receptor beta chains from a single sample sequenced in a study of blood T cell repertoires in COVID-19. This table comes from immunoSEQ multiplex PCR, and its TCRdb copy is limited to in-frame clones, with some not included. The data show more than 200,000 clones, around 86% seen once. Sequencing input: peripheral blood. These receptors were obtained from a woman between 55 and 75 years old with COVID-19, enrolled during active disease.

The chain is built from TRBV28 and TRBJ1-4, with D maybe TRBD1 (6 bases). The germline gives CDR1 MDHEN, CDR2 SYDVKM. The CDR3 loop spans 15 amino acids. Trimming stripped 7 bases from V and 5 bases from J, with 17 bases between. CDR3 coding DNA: TGTGCCAGCACTCCGACAGGCTACTTAAATGAAAAACTGTTTTTT. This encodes CASTPTGYLNEKLFF.

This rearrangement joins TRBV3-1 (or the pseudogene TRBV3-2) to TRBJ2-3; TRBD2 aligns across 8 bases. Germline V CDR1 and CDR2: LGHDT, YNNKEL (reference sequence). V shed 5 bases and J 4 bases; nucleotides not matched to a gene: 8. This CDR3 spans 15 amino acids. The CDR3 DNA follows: TGTGCCAGCAGCAGGCGGGGGGTGCGTGCAGATACGCAGTATTTT. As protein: CASSRRGVRADTQYF.

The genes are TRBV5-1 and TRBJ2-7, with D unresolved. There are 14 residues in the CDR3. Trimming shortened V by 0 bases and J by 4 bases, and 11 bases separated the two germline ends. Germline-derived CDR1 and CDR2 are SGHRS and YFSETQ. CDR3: CASSLGETRYEQYF. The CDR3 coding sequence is TGCGCCAGCAGCTTGGGTGAGACTCGTTACGAGCAGTACTTC.

CDR3 in DNA: TGTGCCACTTCTACACGACCCGGGGGTGAGCAGTTCTTC. Translating gives CATSTRPGGEQFF. The rearrangement joins TRBV28 to TRBJ2-1; TRBD2 might be the D (6 bases). Germline V CDR1 and CDR2: MDHEN, SYDVKM. Trimming cost V 10 bases and J 9 bases, with 19 bases left between them. This CDR3 has 13 amino acids.

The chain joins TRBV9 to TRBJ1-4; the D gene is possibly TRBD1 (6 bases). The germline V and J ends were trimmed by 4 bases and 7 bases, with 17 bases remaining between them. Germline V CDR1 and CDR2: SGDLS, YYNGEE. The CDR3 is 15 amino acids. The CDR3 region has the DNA TGTGCCAGCAGCCCACATGATACAGGGAGTGAAAAACTGTTTTTT. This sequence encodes CASSPHDTGSEKLFF.

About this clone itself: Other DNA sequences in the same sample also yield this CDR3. The CDR3 coding sequence is TGCGCCAGCAGCCCAGGATTAAACTATGGCTACACCTTC. It translates to CASSPGLNYGYTF. The chain joins TRBV5-1 to TRBJ1-2; D not resolved. The ends were cut back, 4 bases at V and 2 bases at J, with 9 bases in the middle. Germline assignment: CDR1 SGHRS and CDR2 YFSETQ. The CDR3 has 13 residues.

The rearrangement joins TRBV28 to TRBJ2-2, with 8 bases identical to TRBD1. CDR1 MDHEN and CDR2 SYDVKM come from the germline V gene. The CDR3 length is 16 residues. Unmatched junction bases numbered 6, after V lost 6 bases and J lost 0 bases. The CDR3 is CASRSTGDANTGELFF. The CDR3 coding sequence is TGTGCCAGCAGGTCGACAGGGGACGCGAACACCGGGGAGCTGTTTTTT.